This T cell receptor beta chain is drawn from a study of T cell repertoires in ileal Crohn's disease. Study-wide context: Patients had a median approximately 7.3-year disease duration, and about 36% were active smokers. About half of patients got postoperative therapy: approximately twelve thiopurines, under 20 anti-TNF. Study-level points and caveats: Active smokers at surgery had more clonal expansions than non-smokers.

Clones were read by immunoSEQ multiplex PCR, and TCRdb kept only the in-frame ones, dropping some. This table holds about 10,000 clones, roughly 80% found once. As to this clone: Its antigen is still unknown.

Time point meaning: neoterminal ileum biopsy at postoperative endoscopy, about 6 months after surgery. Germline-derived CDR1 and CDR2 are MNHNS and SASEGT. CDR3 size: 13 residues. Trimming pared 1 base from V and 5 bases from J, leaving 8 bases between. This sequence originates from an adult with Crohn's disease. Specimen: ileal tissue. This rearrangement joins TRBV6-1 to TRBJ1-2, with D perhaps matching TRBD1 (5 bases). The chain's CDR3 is CASSEDGAYGYTF. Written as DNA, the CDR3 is TGTGCCAGCAGTGAAGATGGGGCATATGGCTACACCTTC.